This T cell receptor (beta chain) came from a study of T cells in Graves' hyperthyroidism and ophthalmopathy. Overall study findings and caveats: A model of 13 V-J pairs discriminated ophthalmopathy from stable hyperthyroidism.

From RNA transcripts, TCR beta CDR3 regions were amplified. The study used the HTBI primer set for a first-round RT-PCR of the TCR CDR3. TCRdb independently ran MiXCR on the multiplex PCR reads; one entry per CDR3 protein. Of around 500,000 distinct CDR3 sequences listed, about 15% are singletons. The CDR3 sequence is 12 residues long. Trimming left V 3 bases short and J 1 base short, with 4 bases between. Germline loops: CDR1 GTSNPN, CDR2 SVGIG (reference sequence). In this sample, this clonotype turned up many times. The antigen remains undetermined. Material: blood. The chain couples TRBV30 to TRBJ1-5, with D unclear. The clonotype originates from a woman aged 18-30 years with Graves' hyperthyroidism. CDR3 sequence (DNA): TGTGCCTGGAGCGGGAGCAATCAGCCCCAGCATTTT. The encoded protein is CAWSGSNQPQHF.